This entry lists 31 T cell receptor beta chains sequenced from one sample in a study of blood T cells in healthy people across ages. For the second PCR, which ran for about 6 to 11 cycles, a sample-barcoded 5' primer and a J-beta primer mix were used. One entry per CDR3 protein results from TCRdb running MiXCR on the 5' RACE reads. The sample shows around 750,000 distinct CDR3 sequences, 40% to 65% of them seen only once. Sequenced input: blood. These receptors originate from an elderly man in good health.

This clonotype was detected a few times. The gene calls are TRBV28 and TRBJ1-2; D remains ambiguous. This CDR3 comprises 14 residues. V lost 2 bases and J 8 bases, leaving 15 bases between the germline ends. Germline CDR1 reads MDHEN; CDR2 reads SYDVKM. As DNA, the CDR3 is TGTGCCAGCAGTTTAGCCCGCATATCGAAGGGCTACACCTTC. Its translation: CASSLARISKGYTF.

V is TRBV6-6 and J is TRBJ2-5; D assignment may be TRBD1 or TRBD2 (5 bases each). V was pared by 5 bases and J by 11 bases, with 30 bases between. Germline V gene sequence: CDR1 MNHNY, CDR2 SVGAGI (reference sequence). The CDR3 consists of 17 residues. The CDR3 sequence is CASSPRSGTQGINEQYF. The CDR3, as DNA: TGTGCCAGCAGTCCCCGGTCGGGGACCCAAGGGATTAATGAGCAGTACTTC.

This clonotype was detected only a few times. The gene calls are TRBV6-2 or TRBV6-3 and TRBJ2-7, with 9 nucleotides matching TRBD1. CDR1 and CDR2 (germline): MNHEY, SVGEGT. V shed 2 bases and J 1 base; nucleotides not matched to a gene: 3. This CDR3 region has 15 residues. DNA for the CDR3: TGTGCCAGCAGTTACGGGACAGGGCTGTCCTACGAGCAGTACTTC. Residues: CASSYGTGLSYEQYF.

The gene calls are TRBV6-1 and TRBJ2-7; no definite D call. The V gene lost 3 bases and the J gene lost 7 bases, with 7 bases spanning the gap. CDR1 and CDR2 (germline): MNHNS, SASEGT. CDR3 length: 11 residues. CDR3 in DNA: TGTGCCAGCAGTGACCCCTTGGAGCAGTACTTC. Translation: CASSDPLEQYF.

This sequence joins TRBV6-1 and TRBJ2-4; D may be TRBD2 (5 bases). The better agreement between TRBJ2-7 and the DNA end casts doubt on the J call. Germline CDR1 is MNHNS and CDR2 is SASEGT. There are 15 residues in the CDR3. CDR3 sequence: CASSERFGETYEQYF. As DNA, the CDR3 is TGTGCCAGCAGTGAAAGGTTCGGGGAAACCTACGAGCAGTACTTC.

V gene TRBV7-9 combines with J gene TRBJ2-3; a possible D gene is TRBD1 (6 bases). CDR1 SEHNR and CDR2 FQNEAQ come from the germline V gene (reference sequence). V lost 4 bases and J lost 9, with 14 bases in between. This CDR3 is built from 13 residues. The CDR3 is CASSSWTAATQYF. CDR3 nucleotide sequence: TGTGCCAGCAGCTCGTGGACAGCAGCAACGCAGTATTTT.

The genes are TRBV6-2 or TRBV6-3 and TRBJ2-6; D tentatively reads TRBD1 or TRBD2 (6 bases each). Looked up from germline, CDR1 is MNHEY and CDR2 is SVGEGT. Trimming cost V 5 bases and J 1 base, with 12 bases left between them. This CDR3 spans 16 amino acids. The CDR3 sequence is CASSPGARSGANVLTF. The CDR3 DNA reads as TGTGCCAGCAGTCCGGGGGCACGATCTGGGGCCAACGTCCTGACTTTC.

This rearrangement joins TRBV27 to TRBJ2-7; 8 bases fit TRBD1. From germline, CDR1 is MNHEY and CDR2 SMNVEV (reference sequence). J lost 0 bases, V lost 5 bases, and 6 bases had no gene match. The CDR3 is 15 amino acids. The CDR3 DNA sequence: TGTGCCAGCAGTCCGCGGACAGGGTACTCCTACGAGCAGTACTTC. It encodes CASSPRTGYSYEQYF.

This clonotype was seen more than once but under ten times. The chain employs TRBV7-2 and TRBJ2-3; weak D call: TRBD2 (5 bases). Germline loops: CDR1 SGHTA, CDR2 FQGNSA. V was trimmed by 1 base and J by 2 bases, leaving 7 bases between them. CDR3 length equals 14 residues. The DNA of the CDR3 is TGTGCCAGCAGCTTAGGAGGGATCACAGATACGCAGTATTTT. It encodes CASSLGGITDTQYF.

The rearrangement uses TRBV20-1 and TRBJ2-1; D is perhaps TRBD2 (5 bases). The CDR3 has 15 amino acids. Germline-derived CDR1 and CDR2 are DFQATT and SNEGSKA (reference sequence). V was trimmed by 1 base and J by 5 bases, leaving 15 bases between them. The CDR3 loop is CSARVLERLNNEQFF. DNA of the CDR3: TGCAGTGCTAGAGTTCTGGAGCGGTTGAACAATGAGCAGTTCTTC.

V usage is TRBV7-9 and J usage is TRBJ1-2; TRBD1 is a possible D gene (5 bases). This CDR3 is built from 16 residues. V shed 2 bases and J shed 3 bases, with 16 bases lying between them. Germline V gene data show CDR1 as SEHNR and CDR2 as FQNEAQ (reference sequence). DNA of the CDR3: TGTGCCAGCAGCTTACCCCACGGGACGGTGCACTATGGCTACACCTTC. Translation gives CASSLPHGTVHYGYTF.

The genes are TRBV2 and TRBJ2-7, with TRBD2 matching over 10 bases. This CDR3 is 16 amino acids long. In germline, CDR1 is SNHLY, CDR2 FYNNEI. V was clipped by 7 bases and J by 1 base; unmatched bases: 10. The DNA of the CDR3 is TGTGCCAGCAATCACGGGGGACTAGCGAAATCCTACGAGCAGTACTTC. It is translated as CASNHGGLAKSYEQYF.

This clonotype has only a few counts. The V gene is TRBV27, the J gene TRBJ2-1; D is undetermined. This CDR3 spans 14 amino acids. V lost 5 bases, J lost 3 bases, and 11 bases lay in between. The germline V gene has CDR1 MNHEY and CDR2 SMNVEV (reference sequence). This chain's CDR3 is CASSPLTHYNEQFF. CDR3 coding DNA: TGTGCCAGCAGTCCCCTGACCCACTACAATGAGCAGTTCTTC.

The chain links TRBV5-4 to TRBJ2-1, with 8 bases fitting TRBD1. The CDR3 is 15 amino acids. V dropped 0 bases and J dropped 7; count of bases not matched to a gene: 6. The V gene's germline CDR1 is SGHNT and CDR2 YYREEE (reference sequence). CDR3 coding DNA: TGTGCCAGCAGCTTGGTGCAGGGGGCCTCGAATGAGCAGTTCTTC. Protein product: CASSLVQGASNEQFF.

The rearrangement joins TRBV3-1 to TRBJ2-7, with TRBD2 matching 8 bases. Germline CDR1 reads LGHDT; CDR2 reads YNNKEL (reference sequence). V was clipped by 2 bases and J by 2 bases; unmatched bases: 2. The CDR3 length is 14 residues. CDR3 region: CASSQRGGAYEQYF. DNA for the CDR3: TGTGCCAGCAGCCAACGGGGGGGAGCCTACGAGCAGTACTTC.

Concerning this clonotype itself: Its ends do not fully match the called genes, so a read error is possible. The J gene is TRBJ1-2, the V gene TRBV4-1; D gene uncertain. Germline V gene sequence: CDR1 MGHRA, CDR2 YSYEKL. There are 15 residues in the CDR3. CDR3 coding DNA: TGTGCCAGCAGCCAAGATCCTACCGGCGGGTATGGCTACACCTTC. Its protein is CASSQDPTGGYGYTF.

This chain uses TRBV27 with TRBJ2-7; TRBD2 matches 9 bases. There are 17 residues in the CDR3. The J segment lost 2 bases and the V segment lost 6 bases, leaving 14 bases of the junction unmatched. The germline CDR1 and CDR2 sequences are MNHEY and SMNVEV (reference sequence). The CDR3 sequence: CASSPWLGLAGPYEQYF. The CDR3, as DNA: TGTGCCAGCAGCCCATGGCTGGGGCTAGCGGGACCCTACGAGCAGTACTTC.

This clonotype was seen a few times. The chain couples TRBV9 to TRBJ2-6; D possibly corresponds to TRBD2 (5 bases). Germline V CDR1 and CDR2: SGDLS, YYNGEE. Trimming shortened V by 3 bases and J by 4 bases, and 11 bases separated the two germline ends. This CDR3 region has 15 residues. DNA for the CDR3: TGTGCCAGCAGCGACTTCGGGGAAGGGGCCAACGTCCTGACTTTC. Residues: CASSDFGEGANVLTF. The full variable domain, its missing parts supplied by reference TRBV9 and TRBJ2-6, is DSGVTQTPKHLITATGQRVTLRCSPRSGDLSVYWYQQSLDQGLQFLIQYYNGEERAKGNILERFSAQQFPDLHSELNLSSLELGDSALYFCASSDFGEGANVLTFGAGSRLTVL.

The chain recombines TRBV29-1 with TRBJ2-7; D unclear. The CDR3 runs to 15 residues. Per the germline V gene, CDR1 is SQVTM and CDR2 is ANQGSEA. V was clipped by 3 bases and J by 0 bases, with 15 bases between them. The CDR3 DNA reads as TGCAGCGTTGAGCCTAGGACGGGCAACTCCTACGAGCAGTACTTC. Translation: CSVEPRTGNSYEQYF.

This chain joins TRBV20-1 and TRBJ2-4; D may match TRBD1 or TRBD2 (5 bases each). The DNA end favors TRBJ2-7, so the J call may be wrong. In germline, CDR1 is DFQATT, CDR2 SNEGSKA (reference sequence). The CDR3 loop spans 14 amino acids. The CDR3 coding sequence is TGCAGTGCTGGGACCTCAGTCGCTAGTTACGAGCAGTACTTC. It translates to CSAGTSVASYEQYF.

The rearrangement joins TRBV4-3 to TRBJ1-1; D gene ambiguous. The germline gives CDR1 LGHNA, CDR2 YSLEER. Between the trimmed V and J ends, which lost 0 bases and 0 bases, there was a span of 8 bases. CDR3 size: 15 residues. CDR3 nucleotides: TGCGCCAGCAGCCAAGATCGGGATTTGAACACTGAAGCTTTCTTT. Its translation: CASSQDRDLNTEAFF.

V and J are TRBV20-1 and TRBJ2-1; TRBD2 matches 12 bases. Unmatched junction bases numbered 6, after V lost 3 bases and J lost 0 bases. Germline loops: CDR1 DFQATT, CDR2 SNEGSKA (reference sequence). The CDR3 covers 17 residues. CDR3 DNA: TGCAGTGCTAGGCCAGTACTAGCGGGGGGCTCCTACAATGAGCAGTTCTTC. It codes for CSARPVLAGGSYNEQFF.

This clonotype appeared a few times. The chain employs TRBV25-1 and TRBJ2-1; the match to TRBD2 covers 15 bases. V was pared by 10 bases and J by 9 bases, with 4 bases of the junction left unmatched. The CDR3 runs 13 residues. The germline V gene encodes CDR1 MGHDK and CDR2 SYGVNS. For the CDR3, the DNA is TGTGCCACCCAGGGACTAGCGGGAGGTGAGCAGTTCTTC. Protein: CATQGLAGGEQFF.

This chain joins TRBV5-1 and TRBJ2-7; tentatively, D is TRBD2 (7 bases). The CDR3 totals 16 residues. Trimming removed 1 base at V and 0 bases at J, with 14 bases between. CDR1 and CDR2 from the germline V gene are SGHRS and YFSETQ. The CDR3 loop reads CASSLWGGASSYEQYF. DNA of the CDR3: TGCGCCAGCAGCTTGTGGGGGGGCGCTAGCTCCTACGAGCAGTACTTC.

This clonotype has a single count. The chain combines TRBV7-8 with TRBJ2-7, with TRBD2 matching over 10 bases. Per germline, CDR1 SGHVS and CDR2 FQNEAQ. The CDR3 extends over 15 amino acids. V trimming: 5 bases; J trimming: 4 bases; junction bases outside the gene matches: 8. DNA for the CDR3: TGTGCCAGCAGCCGGAAGCGGGAGGGCCAGTACGAGCAGTACTTC. Its protein product is CASSRKREGQYEQYF. The full variable domain, rest sourced from reference TRBV7-8 and TRBJ2-7, is GAGVSQSPRYKVAKRGQDVALRCDPISGHVSLFWYQQALGQGPEFLTYFQNEAQLDKSGLPSDRFFAERPEGSVSTLKIQRTQQEDSAVYLCASSRKREGQYEQYFGPGTRLTVT.

The CDR3 DNA reads TGTGCCAGCACTGGGGGTTTTGGGACAGGGGGTGACCAAGAGACCCAGTACTTC. This sequence encodes CASTGGFGTGGDQETQYF. V is TRBV6-1 and J is TRBJ2-5, with TRBD1 identical over 11 bases. This CDR3 spans 18 amino acids. Losses at the gene ends were 7 bases for V and 0 bases for J; bases not matched to a gene: 13. The germline CDR1 and CDR2 sequences are MNHNS and SASEGT.

Only a few counts were recorded for this clonotype. The chain has TRBV6-6 and TRBJ2-7, with 7 bases that match TRBD2. Germline CDR1 and CDR2: MNHNY and SVGAGI (reference sequence). The CDR3 is 15 amino acids. The junction had 6 bases not matched to a gene; V was cut back by 0 bases and J by 4 bases. The CDR3 DNA reads as TGTGCCAGCAGTTACTCGGGGGGGATCGGGTACGAGCAGTACTTC. This sequence encodes CASSYSGGIGYEQYF.

Here the CDR3 DNA reads TGTGCCAGCAGCCTTCGGGCGGGTGGAGAGCAGTTCTTC. Translation: CASSLRAGGEQFF. This sequence joins TRBV12-3 or TRBV12-4 and TRBJ2-1, with D perhaps matching TRBD2 (5 bases). CDR3 size: 13 residues. V shed 6 bases and J shed 10 bases, with 16 bases lying between them.

The chain recombines TRBV6-2 or TRBV6-3 with TRBJ2-1, with a tentative D call TRBD2 (5 bases). This CDR3 is built from 16 residues. V was pared by 5 bases and J by 6 bases, with 20 bases between. Germline V lookup: CDR1 MNHEY, CDR2 SVGEGT. The CDR3, as DNA: TGTGCCAGCAGTCCATTAGTAGCGTTAACGAGCAATGAGCAGTTCTTC. Translating gives CASSPLVALTSNEQFF.

The CDR3 coding sequence is TGTGCCAGCAGCCGGGACTCTTACGCCGGGGAGCTGTTTTTT. Its translation is CASSRDSYAGELFF. V gene TRBV14 combines with J gene TRBJ2-2; a weak D match, TRBD2 (6 bases). CDR1 SGHDN and CDR2 FVKESK come from the germline V gene. Trimming stripped 4 bases from V and 6 bases from J, with 12 bases between. The CDR3 runs to 14 residues.

The chain employs TRBV27 and TRBJ1-1; 7 bases line up with TRBD1. The CDR3 runs 15 residues. J lost 0 bases, V lost 0 bases, and 1 base had no gene match. The V gene's germline CDR1 is MNHEY and CDR2 SMNVEV (reference sequence). The CDR3 DNA is TGTGCCAGCAGTTTATCGGGGACAGTGAACACTGAAGCTTTCTTT. Translation gives CASSLSGTVNTEAFF.